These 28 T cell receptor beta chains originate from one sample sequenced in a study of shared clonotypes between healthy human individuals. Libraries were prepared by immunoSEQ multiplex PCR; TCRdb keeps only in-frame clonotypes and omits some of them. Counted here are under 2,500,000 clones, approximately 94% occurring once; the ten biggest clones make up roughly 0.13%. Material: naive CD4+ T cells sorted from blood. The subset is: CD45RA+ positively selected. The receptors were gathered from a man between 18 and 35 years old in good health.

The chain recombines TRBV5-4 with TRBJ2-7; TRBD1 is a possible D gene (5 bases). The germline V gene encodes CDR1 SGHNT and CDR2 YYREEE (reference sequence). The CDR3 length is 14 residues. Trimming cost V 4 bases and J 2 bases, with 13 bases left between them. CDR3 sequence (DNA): TGTGCCAGCAGCCCTAAAGGGGATCCCTACGAGCAGTACTTC. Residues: CASSPKGDPYEQYF.

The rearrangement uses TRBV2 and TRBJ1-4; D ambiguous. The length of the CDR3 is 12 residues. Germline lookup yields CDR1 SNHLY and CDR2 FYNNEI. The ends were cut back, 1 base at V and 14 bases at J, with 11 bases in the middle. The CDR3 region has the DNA TGTGCCAGCAGTGAAGTGGGCAACGTGCTGTTTTTT. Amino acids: CASSEVGNVLFF.

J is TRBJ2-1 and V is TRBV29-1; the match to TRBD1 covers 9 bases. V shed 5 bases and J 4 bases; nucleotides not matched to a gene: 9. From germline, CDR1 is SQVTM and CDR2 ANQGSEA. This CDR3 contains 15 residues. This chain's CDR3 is CSVPGQGWGYNEQFF. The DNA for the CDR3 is TGCAGCGTTCCGGGACAGGGTTGGGGATACAATGAGCAGTTCTTC.

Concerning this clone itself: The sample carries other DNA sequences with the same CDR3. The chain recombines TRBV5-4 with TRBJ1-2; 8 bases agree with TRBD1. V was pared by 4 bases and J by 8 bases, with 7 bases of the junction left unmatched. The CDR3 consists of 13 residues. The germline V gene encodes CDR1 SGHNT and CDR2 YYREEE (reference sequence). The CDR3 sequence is CASSLDRGGGYTF. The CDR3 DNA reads TGTGCCAGCAGCCTCGACAGGGGAGGCGGCTACACCTTC.

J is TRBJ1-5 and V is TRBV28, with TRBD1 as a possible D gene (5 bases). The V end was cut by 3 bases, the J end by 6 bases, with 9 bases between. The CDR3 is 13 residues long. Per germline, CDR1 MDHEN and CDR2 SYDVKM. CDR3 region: CASSFRVGQPQHF. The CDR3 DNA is TGTGCCAGCAGTTTCAGGGTGGGTCAGCCCCAGCATTTT.

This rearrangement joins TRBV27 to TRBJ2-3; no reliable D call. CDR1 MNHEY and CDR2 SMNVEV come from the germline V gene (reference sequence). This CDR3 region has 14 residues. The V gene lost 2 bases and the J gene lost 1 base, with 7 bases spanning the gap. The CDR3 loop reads CASSLGIRTDTQYF. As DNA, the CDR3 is TGTGCCAGCAGTTTAGGGATTCGCACAGATACGCAGTATTTT.

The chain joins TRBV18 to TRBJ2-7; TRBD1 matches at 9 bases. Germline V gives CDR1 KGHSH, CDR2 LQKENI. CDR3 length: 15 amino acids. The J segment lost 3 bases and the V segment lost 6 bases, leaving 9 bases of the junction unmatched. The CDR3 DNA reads TGTGCCAGCTCGGCCGGGACAGGGAACGGCTACGAGCAGTACTTC. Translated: CASSAGTGNGYEQYF.

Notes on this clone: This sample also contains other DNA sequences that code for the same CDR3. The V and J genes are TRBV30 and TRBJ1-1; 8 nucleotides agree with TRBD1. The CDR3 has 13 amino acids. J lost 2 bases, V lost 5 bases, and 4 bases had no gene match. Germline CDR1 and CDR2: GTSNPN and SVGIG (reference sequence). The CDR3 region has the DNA TGTGCCTGGGGGACAGGCGGAAACACTGAAGCTTTCTTT. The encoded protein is CAWGTGGNTEAFF.

CDR3 loop: CASSLDLLSTGRNSPLHF. As DNA, the CDR3 is TGTGCCAGCAGCTTGGACCTACTTTCGACAGGGAGGAATTCACCCCTCCACTTT. The V call is TRBV5-4, the J call TRBJ1-6, with TRBD1 matching over 7 bases. Germline V gene sequence: CDR1 SGHNT, CDR2 YYREEE (reference sequence). The CDR3 totals 18 residues. V dropped 0 bases and J dropped 7; count of bases not matched to a gene: 13.

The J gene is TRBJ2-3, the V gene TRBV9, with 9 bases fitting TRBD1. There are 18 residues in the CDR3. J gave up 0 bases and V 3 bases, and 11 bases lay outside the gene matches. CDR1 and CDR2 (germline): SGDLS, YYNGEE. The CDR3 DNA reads TGTGCCAGCAGCGGAGGGGGGACAGGGACCTCGAGCACAGATACGCAGTATTTT. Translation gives CASSGGGTGTSSTDTQYF.

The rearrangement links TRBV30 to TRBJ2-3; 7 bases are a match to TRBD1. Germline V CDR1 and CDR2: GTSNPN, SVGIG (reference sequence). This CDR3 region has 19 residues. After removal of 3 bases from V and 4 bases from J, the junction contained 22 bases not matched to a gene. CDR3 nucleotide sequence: TGTGCCTGGAGGCTGTACAGGGGTGTCACTAAATTGATCCCAGATACGCAGTATTTT. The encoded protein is CAWRLYRGVTKLIPDTQYF.

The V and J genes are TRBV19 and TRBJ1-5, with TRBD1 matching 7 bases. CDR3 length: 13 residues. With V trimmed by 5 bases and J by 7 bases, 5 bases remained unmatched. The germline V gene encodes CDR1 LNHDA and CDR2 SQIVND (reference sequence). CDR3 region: CASSLQGFQPQHF. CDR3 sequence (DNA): TGTGCCAGTAGTTTACAGGGGTTCCAGCCCCAGCATTTT. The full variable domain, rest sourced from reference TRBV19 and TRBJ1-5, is DGGITQSPKYLFRKEGQNVTLSCEQNLNHDAMYWYRQDPGQGLRLIYYSQIVNDFQKGDIAEGYSVSREKKESFPLTVTSAQKNPTAFYLCASSLQGFQPQHFGDGTRLSIL.

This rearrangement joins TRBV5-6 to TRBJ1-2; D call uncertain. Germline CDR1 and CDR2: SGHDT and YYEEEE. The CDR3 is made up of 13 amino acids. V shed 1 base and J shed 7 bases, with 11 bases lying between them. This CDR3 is CASSLWQKGGYTF. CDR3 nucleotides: TGTGCCAGCAGCTTGTGGCAGAAAGGTGGCTACACCTTC.

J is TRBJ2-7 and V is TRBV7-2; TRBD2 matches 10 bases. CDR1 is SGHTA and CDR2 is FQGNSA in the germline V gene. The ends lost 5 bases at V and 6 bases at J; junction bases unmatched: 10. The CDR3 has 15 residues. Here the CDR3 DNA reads TGTGCCAGCAGCCTCCTTGGAGCGGGAGGGGTCGAGCAGTACTTC. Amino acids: CASSLLGAGGVEQYF.

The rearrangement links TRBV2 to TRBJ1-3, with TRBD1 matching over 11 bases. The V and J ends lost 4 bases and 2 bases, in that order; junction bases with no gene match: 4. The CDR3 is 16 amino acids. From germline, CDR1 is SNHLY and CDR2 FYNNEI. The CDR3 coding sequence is TGTGCCAGCAGTGGGACAGGGGGCTCTACTGGAAACACCATATATTTT. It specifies CASSGTGGSTGNTIYF. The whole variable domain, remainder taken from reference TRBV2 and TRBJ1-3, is EPEVTQTPSHQVTQMGQEVILRCVPISNHLYFYWYRQILGQKVEFLVSFYNNEISEKSEIFDDQFSVERPDGSNFTLKIRSTKLEDSAMYFCASSGTGGSTGNTIYFGEGSWLTVV.

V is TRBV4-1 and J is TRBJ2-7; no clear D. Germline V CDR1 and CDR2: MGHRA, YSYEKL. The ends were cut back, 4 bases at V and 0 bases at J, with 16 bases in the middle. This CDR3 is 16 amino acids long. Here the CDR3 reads CASSPQRTGFSYEQYF. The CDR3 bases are TGCGCCAGCAGCCCCCAACGGACGGGTTTCTCCTACGAGCAGTACTTC.

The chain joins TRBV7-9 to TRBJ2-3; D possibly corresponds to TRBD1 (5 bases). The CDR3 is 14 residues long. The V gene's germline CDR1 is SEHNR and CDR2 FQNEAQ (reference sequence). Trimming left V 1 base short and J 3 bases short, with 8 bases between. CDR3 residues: CASSLVSGTDTQYF. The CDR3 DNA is TGTGCCAGCAGCTTAGTGTCAGGGACAGATACGCAGTATTTT.

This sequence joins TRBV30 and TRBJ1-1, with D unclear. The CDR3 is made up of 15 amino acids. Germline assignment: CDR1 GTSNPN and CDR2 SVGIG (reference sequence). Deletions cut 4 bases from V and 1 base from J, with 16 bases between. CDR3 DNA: TGTGCCTGGAACTCACCGTACCCAGGGAACACTGAAGCTTTCTTT. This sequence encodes CAWNSPYPGNTEAFF.

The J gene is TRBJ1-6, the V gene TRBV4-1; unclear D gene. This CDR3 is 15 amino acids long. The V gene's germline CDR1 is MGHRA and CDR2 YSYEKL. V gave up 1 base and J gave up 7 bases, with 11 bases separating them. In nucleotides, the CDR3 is TGCGCCAGCAGCCAAGGTCCGGGGTTCAATTCACCCCTCCACTTT. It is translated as CASSQGPGFNSPLHF.

CDR3 sequence reads: CASSGIGTLRFF. In nucleotides, the CDR3 is TGTGCCAGCAGCGGGATCGGGACTTTGAGGTTCTTC. The chain recombines TRBV5-4 with TRBJ2-1; a possible D gene is TRBD2 (6 bases). The germline V gene encodes CDR1 SGHNT and CDR2 YYREEE (reference sequence). The CDR3 is 12 amino acids. Deletions cut 4 bases from V and 15 bases from J, with 17 bases between.

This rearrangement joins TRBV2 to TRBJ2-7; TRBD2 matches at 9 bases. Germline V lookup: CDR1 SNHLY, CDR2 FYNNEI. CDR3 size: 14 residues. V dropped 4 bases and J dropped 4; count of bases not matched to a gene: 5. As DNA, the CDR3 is TGTGCCAGCAGTGGAAGGACTAGCGAGTACGAGCAGTACTTC. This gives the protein CASSGRTSEYEQYF.

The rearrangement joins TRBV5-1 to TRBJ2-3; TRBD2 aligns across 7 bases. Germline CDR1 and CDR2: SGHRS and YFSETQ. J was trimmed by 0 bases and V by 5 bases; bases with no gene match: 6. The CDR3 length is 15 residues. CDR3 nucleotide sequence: TGCGCCAGCAGTTGGGCGGGGGTGAGCACAGATACGCAGTATTTT. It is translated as CASSWAGVSTDTQYF.

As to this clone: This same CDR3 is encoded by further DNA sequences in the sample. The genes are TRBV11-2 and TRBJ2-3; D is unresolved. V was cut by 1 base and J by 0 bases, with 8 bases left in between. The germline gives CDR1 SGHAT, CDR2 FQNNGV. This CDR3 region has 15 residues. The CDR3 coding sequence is TGTGCCAGCAGCTTAGTCCTCGGGAGCACAGATACGCAGTATTTT. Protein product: CASSLVLGSTDTQYF.

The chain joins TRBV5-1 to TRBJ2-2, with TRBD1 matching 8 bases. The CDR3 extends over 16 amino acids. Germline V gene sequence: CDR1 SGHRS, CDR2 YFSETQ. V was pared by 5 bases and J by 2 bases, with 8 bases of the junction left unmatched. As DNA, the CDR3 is TGCGCCAGCAGACATGACAGGGGATTTAACACCGGGGAGCTGTTTTTT. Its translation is CASRHDRGFNTGELFF.

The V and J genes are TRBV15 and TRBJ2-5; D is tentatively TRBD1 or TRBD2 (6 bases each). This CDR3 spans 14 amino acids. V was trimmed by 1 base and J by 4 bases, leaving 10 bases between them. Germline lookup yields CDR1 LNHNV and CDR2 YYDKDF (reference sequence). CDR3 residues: CATSRGGAGETQYF. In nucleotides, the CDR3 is TGTGCCACCAGCAGAGGGGGGGCCGGAGAGACCCAGTACTTC.

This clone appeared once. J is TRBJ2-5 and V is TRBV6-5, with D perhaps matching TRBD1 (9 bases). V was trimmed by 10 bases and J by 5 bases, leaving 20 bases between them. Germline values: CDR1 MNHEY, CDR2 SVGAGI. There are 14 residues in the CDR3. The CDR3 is CATSSSGTGETQYF. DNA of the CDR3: TGTGCCACCTCCAGTAGCGGGACAGGGGAGACCCAGTACTTC.

CDR3 amino acids: CSASPTTEQFF. The CDR3 nucleotides are TGCAGTGCTAGTCCCACGACTGAGCAGTTCTTC. The chain couples TRBV20-1 to TRBJ2-1; D is undetermined. There are 11 residues in the CDR3. Germline CDR1 DFQATT, CDR2 SNEGSKA (reference sequence). V was shortened by 3 bases and J by 9 bases, with 9 bases between the two germline ends.

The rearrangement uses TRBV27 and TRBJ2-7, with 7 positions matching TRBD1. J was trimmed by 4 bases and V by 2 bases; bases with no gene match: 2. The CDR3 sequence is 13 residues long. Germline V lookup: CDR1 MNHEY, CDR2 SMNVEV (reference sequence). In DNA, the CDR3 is TGTGCCAGCAGTTTAAAGACAGGGTACGAGCAGTACTTC. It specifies CASSLKTGYEQYF.